This TCR beta chain stems from a study of blood T cell repertoires in COVID-19. The repertoire was sequenced with immunoSEQ multiplex PCR; TCRdb's copy has only in-frame clones and lacks some. Here the sample spans 200,000 or so clones, approximately 84% being singletons. This clone was detected only once. The length of the CDR3 is 16 residues. V lost 2 bases and J lost 4; bases outside the gene matches: 10. Germline CDR1 SGHRS, CDR2 YFSETQ. V usage is TRBV5-1 and J usage is TRBJ2-5; 8 bases map to TRBD1. The origin of this receptor is a man in his forties or fifties who had recovered from COVID-19. The sequencing input was PBMCs or T cells enriched from blood (not recorded which). The CDR3 region has the DNA TGCGCCAGCAGCTTAACCAGGACAGGGCATAGAGAGACCCAGTACTTC. This translates into CASSLTRTGHRETQYF. Using reference TRBV5-1 and TRBJ2-5 for the parts outside the CDR3, the full variable domain is KAGVTQTPRYLIKTRGQQVTLSCSPISGHRSVSWYQQTPGQGLQFLFEYFSETQRNKGNFPGRFSGRQFSNSRSEMNVSTLELGDSALYLCASSLTRTGHRETQYFGPGTRLLVL.